Listed here are 9 T cell receptor beta chains from one sample, sequenced in a study of blood T cells in healthy people across ages (dated by TCRdb to between 2014 and 2016). Libraries were made using 5' RACE. Instrument used: Illumina HiSeq 2500. A second PCR of roughly 7 to 11 cycles was performed with a sample-barcoded 5' primer and a J-beta primer mix. TCRdb reanalyzed the raw reads on its own, using fastp at Q25 for trimming and MiXCR for clone calling, and kept in-frame beta chains. Here each entry gathers all rows of one CDR3 protein and keeps the most common genes and DNA. This sample gives around 650,000 distinct CDR3 sequences in total; about a third of them show up just once. The ten top clones hold over 15% of the sample. Sequenced: blood. The receptors come from a woman older than 75 in good health. Donor details come from another sample of the same person, matched by shared clones.

This clonotype occurred a few times. The rearrangement uses TRBV18 and TRBJ2-5, with 7 bases identical to TRBD2. CDR1 and CDR2 from the germline V gene are KGHSH and LQKENI. The CDR3 contains 16 residues. Trimming took 3 bases from V and 2 from J; bases not matched to a gene: 9. The CDR3 DNA reads TGTGCCAGCTCACCTTTGCGATGGGGGGGACAAGAGACCCAGTACTTC. This gives the protein CASSPLRWGGQETQYF.

The CDR3: CAWRSDRNGNTIYF. CDR3 DNA sequence: TGTGCCTGGAGGTCGGACAGGAATGGAAACACCATATATTTT. The chain couples TRBV30 to TRBJ1-3, with 7 bases aligning to TRBD1. Germline V gene lookup returns CDR1 GTSNPN and CDR2 SVGIG (reference sequence). Trimming removed 3 bases from V and 3 bases from J; junction bases left unmatched: 5. CDR3 length equals 14 residues.

This clonotype was picked up a small number of times. The chain is built from TRBV25-1 and TRBJ1-2; tentative D call: TRBD1 (6 bases). The CDR3 has 14 amino acids. In germline, CDR1 is MGHDK, CDR2 SYGVNS. Trimming removed 1 base from V and 7 bases from J, with 13 bases in between. CDR3 residues: CASSESGGPGGYTF. CDR3 DNA sequence: TGTGCCAGCAGTGAATCCGGGGGGCCAGGTGGCTACACCTTC.

This clonotype was seen ten or more times. The junction shows a germline mismatch at one end, possibly a read error. This chain links TRBV5-1 with TRBJ2-5; TRBD2 aligns across 8 bases. CDR1 is SGHRS, CDR2 YFSETQ, per germline. The CDR3 loop spans 14 amino acids. The CDR3 is CASSLAGPRETQYF. Written as DNA, the CDR3 is TGTGCCAGCAGCTTAGCGGGGCCCCGGGAGACCCAGTACTTC.

Details on this clonotype: Just one base apart from a much larger clone, this may be a read error. This chain links TRBV2 with TRBJ2-1; 8 positions match TRBD1. Germline CDR1 reads SNHLY; CDR2 reads FYNNEI. V dropped 6 bases and J dropped 2; count of bases not matched to a gene: 3. The CDR3 has 14 amino acids. The CDR3 bases are TGTGCCAGCAGGGACAGGGTGGCCTACAATGAGCAGTTCTTC. This sequence encodes CASRDRVAYNEQFF.

The chain recombines TRBV4-1 with TRBJ2-1; possible D gene TRBD2, 5 bases. Germline lookup yields CDR1 MGHRA and CDR2 YSYEKL. Trimming shortened V by 3 bases and J by 3 bases, and 9 bases separated the two germline ends. There are 14 residues in the CDR3. CDR3 region: CASSQRAFYNEQFF. CDR3 DNA: TGCGCCAGCAGCCAGAGGGCCTTCTACAATGAGCAGTTCTTC.

This chain links TRBV19 with TRBJ1-2; no clear D. The V and J ends lost 5 bases and 7 bases respectively, with 8 bases between them. The CDR3 spans 11 residues. Germline lookup yields CDR1 LNHDA and CDR2 SQIVND (reference sequence). CDR3 amino acids: CASSAYRGYTF. CDR3 bases: TGTGCCAGTAGTGCTTATCGTGGCTACACCTTC.

This clonotype showed up just once. The chain couples TRBV20-1 to TRBJ2-7, with 8 bases aligning to TRBD2. CDR1 DFQATT and CDR2 SNEGSKA come from the germline V gene (reference sequence). Trimming at V came to 3 bases and at J to 6 bases, leaving 4 bases not matched to a gene. The CDR3 has 12 residues. The CDR3 bases are TGCAGTGCTAGCGGGGGGGCGATCGAGCAGTACTTC. Its protein is CSASGGAIEQYF.

The rearrangement uses TRBV3-1 and TRBJ2-3; no reliable D call. Germline V gives CDR1 LGHDT, CDR2 YNNKEL (reference sequence). V lost 0 bases and J lost 5, with 15 bases in between. The CDR3 loop spans 16 amino acids. CDR3 sequence: CASSQDGNLVEDTQYF. CDR3 nucleotides: TGTGCCAGCAGCCAAGATGGAAACCTAGTAGAAGATACGCAGTATTTT.